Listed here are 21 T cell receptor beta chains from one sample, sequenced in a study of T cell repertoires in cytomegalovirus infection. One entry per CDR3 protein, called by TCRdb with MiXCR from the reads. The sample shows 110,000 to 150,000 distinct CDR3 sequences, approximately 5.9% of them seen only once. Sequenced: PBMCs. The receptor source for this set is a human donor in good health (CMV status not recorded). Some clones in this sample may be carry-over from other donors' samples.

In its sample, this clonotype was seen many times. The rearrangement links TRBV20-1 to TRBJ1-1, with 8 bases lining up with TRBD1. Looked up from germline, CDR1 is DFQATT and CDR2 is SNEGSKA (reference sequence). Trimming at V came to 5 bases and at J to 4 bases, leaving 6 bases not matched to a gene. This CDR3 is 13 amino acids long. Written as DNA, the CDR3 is TGCAGTGCTCTCTCCGGGACAGGCACTGAAGCTTTCTTT. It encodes CSALSGTGTEAFF.

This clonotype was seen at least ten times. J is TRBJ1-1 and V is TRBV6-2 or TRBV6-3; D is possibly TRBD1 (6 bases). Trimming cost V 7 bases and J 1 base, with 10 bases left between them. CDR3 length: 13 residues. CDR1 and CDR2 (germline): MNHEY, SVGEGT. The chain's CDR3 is CASIDRRNTEAFF. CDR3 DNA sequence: TGTGCCAGCATCGACAGGAGGAACACTGAAGCTTTCTTT.

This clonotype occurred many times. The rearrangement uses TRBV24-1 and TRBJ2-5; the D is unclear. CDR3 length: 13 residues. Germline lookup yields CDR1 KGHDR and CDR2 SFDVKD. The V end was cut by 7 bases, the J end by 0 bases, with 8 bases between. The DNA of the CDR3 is TGTGCCACCAGGGGCAGCAACCAAGAGACCCAGTACTTC. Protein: CATRGSNQETQYF.

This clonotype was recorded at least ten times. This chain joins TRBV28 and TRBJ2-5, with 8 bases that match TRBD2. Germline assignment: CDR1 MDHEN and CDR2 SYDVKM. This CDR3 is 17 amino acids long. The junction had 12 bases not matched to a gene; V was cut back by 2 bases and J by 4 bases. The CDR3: CASSLGLAGHRIETQYF. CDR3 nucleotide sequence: TGTGCCAGCAGTTTAGGACTAGCAGGGCATCGTATAGAGACCCAGTACTTC.

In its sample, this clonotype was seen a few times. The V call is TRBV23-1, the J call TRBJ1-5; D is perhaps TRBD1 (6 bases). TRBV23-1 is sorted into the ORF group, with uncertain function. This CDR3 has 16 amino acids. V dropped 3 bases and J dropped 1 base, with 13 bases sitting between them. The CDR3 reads CASSQGGQHSNQPQHF. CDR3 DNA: TGCGCCAGCAGTCAGGGTGGACAGCACAGCAATCAGCCCCAGCATTTT.

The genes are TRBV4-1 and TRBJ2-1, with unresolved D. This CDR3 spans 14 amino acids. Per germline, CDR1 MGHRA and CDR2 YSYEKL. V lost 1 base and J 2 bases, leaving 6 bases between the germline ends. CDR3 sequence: CASSQGGAYNEQFF. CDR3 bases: TGCGCCAGCAGCCAAGGTGGGGCCTACAATGAGCAGTTCTTC.

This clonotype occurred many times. Here the CDR3 DNA reads TGTGCCAGCAGCTTAGGTGCGGGGGGCCTGTACCAAGAGACCCAGTACTTC. Translated: CASSLGAGGLYQETQYF. The chain joins TRBV7-3 to TRBJ2-5, with 8 bases that match TRBD2. CDR3 length equals 17 residues. Germline CDR1 SGHTA, CDR2 FQGTGA. V trimming: 2 bases; J trimming: 0 bases; junction bases outside the gene matches: 8.

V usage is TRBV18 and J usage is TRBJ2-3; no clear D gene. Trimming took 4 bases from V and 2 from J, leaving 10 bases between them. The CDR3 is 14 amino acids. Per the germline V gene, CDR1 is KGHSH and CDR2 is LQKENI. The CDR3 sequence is CASSRNYFTDTQYF. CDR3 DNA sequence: TGTGCCAGCTCACGAAACTACTTCACAGATACGCAGTATTTT.

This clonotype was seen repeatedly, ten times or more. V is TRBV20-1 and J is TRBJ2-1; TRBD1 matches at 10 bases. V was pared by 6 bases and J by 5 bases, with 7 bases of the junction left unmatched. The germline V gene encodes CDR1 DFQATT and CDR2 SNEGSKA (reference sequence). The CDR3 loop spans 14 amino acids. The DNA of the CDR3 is TGCAGTGCCCCCCTGGGACAGGGGAACAATGAGCAGTTCTTC. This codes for CSAPLGQGNNEQFF.

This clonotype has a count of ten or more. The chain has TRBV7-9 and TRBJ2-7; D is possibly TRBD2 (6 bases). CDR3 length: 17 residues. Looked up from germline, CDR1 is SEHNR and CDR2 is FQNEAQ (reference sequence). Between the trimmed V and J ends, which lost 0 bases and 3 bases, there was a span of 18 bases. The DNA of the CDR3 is TGTGCCAGCAGCTTAGCGGGCTCAAGGGAGGTCCACTACGAGCAGTACTTC. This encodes CASSLAGSREVHYEQYF.

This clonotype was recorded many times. The CDR3 DNA reads as TGTGCCAGTAGTACCAACCGGGGAGCTAACTATGGCTACACCTTC. Translation: CASSTNRGANYGYTF. The J gene is TRBJ1-2, the V gene TRBV19, with unresolved D. Trimming cost V 4 bases and J 0 bases, with 12 bases left between them. The V gene's germline CDR1 is LNHDA and CDR2 SQIVND (reference sequence). The CDR3 totals 15 residues.

CDR3 amino acids: CSASSLTIPNYGYTF. The CDR3 bases are TGCAGTGCTAGTTCCCTGACGATCCCGAACTATGGCTACACCTTC. The genes are TRBV20-1 and TRBJ1-2, with D unclear. Per germline, CDR1 DFQATT and CDR2 SNEGSKA (reference sequence). The CDR3 has 15 residues. Trimming removed 3 bases at V and 2 bases at J, with 16 bases between.

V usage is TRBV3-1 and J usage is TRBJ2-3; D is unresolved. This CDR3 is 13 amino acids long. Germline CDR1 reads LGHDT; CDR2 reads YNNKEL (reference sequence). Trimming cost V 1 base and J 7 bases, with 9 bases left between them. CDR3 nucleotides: TGTGCCAGCAGCCAAGCGCCCAGCTATACGCAGTATTTT. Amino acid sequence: CASSQAPSYTQYF.

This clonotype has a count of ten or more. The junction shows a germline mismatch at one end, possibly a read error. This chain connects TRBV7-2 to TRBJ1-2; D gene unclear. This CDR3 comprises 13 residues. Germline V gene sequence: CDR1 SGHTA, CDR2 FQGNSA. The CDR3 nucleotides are TGTGCCAGCAGCGCAGTGGGATTTGACCGGTCTCTCTTC. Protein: CASSAVGFDRSLF.

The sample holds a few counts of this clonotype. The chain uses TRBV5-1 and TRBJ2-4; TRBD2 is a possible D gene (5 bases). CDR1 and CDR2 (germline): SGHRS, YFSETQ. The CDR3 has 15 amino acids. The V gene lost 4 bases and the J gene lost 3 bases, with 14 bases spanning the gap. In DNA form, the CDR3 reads TGCGCCAGCAGCCTGGGCGCGACTATCAAAAACATTCAGTACTTC. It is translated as CASSLGATIKNIQYF.

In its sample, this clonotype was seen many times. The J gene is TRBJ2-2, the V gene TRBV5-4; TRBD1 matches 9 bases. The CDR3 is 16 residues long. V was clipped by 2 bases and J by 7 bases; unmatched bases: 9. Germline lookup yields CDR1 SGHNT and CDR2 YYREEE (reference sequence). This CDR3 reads CASSFTGTGMIGELFF. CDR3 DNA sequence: TGTGCCAGCAGCTTTACCGGGACAGGGATGATCGGGGAGCTGTTTTTT.

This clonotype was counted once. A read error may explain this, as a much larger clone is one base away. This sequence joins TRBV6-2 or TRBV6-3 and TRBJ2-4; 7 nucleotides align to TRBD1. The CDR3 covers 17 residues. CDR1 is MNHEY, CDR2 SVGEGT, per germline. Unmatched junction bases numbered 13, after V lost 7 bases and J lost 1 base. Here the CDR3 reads CASNRQGGPVAKNIQYF. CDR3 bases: TGTGCCAGCAACAGACAGGGCGGACCAGTGGCCAAAAACATTCAGTACTTC.

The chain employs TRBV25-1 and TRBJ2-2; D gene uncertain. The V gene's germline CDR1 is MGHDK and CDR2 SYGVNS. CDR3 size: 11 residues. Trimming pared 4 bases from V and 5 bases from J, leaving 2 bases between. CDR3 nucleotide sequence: TGTGCCAGCAGTGGGACCGGGGAGCTGTTTTTT. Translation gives CASSGTGELFF.

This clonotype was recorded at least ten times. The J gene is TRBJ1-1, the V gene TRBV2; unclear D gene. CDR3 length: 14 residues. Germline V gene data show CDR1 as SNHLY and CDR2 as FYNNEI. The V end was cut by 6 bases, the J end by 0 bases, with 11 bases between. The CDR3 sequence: CASSERSMNTEAFF. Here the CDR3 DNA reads TGTGCCAGCAGCGAAAGGAGTATGAACACTGAAGCTTTCTTT.

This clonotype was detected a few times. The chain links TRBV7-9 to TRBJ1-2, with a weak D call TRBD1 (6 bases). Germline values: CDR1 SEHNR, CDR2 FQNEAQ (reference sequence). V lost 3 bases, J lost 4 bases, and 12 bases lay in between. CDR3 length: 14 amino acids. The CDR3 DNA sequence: TGTGCCAGCAGCTTTAGCGGACAGATCTATGGCTACACCTTC. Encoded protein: CASSFSGQIYGYTF.

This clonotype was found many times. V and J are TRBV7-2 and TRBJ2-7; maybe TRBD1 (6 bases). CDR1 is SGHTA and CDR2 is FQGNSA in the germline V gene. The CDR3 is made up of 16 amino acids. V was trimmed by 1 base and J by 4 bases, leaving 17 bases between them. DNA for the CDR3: TGTGCCAGCAGCTTAGTGTCAACAGGGCAGAGGTACGAGCAGTACTTC. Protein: CASSLVSTGQRYEQYF.